This TCR beta chain came from a study of response to subunit inactivated influenza vaccine. General study points: T cells newly recruited by each seasonal influenza vaccination are few, the authors suggested.

This clonotype was counted between two and nine times. Its target is not known. TCRdb fed the RT-PCR reads into MiXCR, producing one record per CDR3 protein. The sample carries around 790,000 distinct CDR3 sequences, over 20% recorded once. Trimming stripped 8 bases from V and 5 bases from J, with 12 bases between. The CDR3 has 12 residues. In germline, CDR1 is SGHTA, CDR2 FQGNSA. This clonotype was obtained from a man aged 45 to 65 who received an inactivated influenza vaccine. The sequences come from PBMCs from blood, collected approximately 5 days after vaccination. This chain links TRBV7-2 with TRBJ2-5; possible D gene TRBD1, 6 bases. The CDR3 protein is CASLGRGETQYF. The CDR3 coding sequence is TGTGCCAGCTTGGGCAGGGGCGAGACCCAGTACTTC.